The next 2 T cell receptor beta chains were all read from a single sample in a study of blood T cells in healthy people across ages. A J-beta primer mix and a sample-barcoded 5' primer were used in a second PCR of about 7 to 12 cycles. One entry per CDR3 protein results from TCRdb running MiXCR on the 5' RACE reads. The top ten hold around a sixth of the sample, which has hundreds of thousands of distinct CDR3 sequences, more than 25% seen once. The source material was blood. The receptors shown here come from a woman older than 75 in good health.

A single count supports this clonotype. J is TRBJ2-1 and V is TRBV12-3 or TRBV12-4; D ambiguous. The CDR3 has 11 amino acids. Deletions cut 1 base from V and 12 bases from J, with 7 bases between. CDR3 nucleotide sequence: TGTGCCAGCAGTTTAGTAGGAACGCAGTTCTTC. This codes for CASSLVGTQFF.

This clonotype was counted at least ten times. The CDR3 sequence: CASSLESLTGRSTDTQYF. The CDR3, as DNA: TGCGCCAGCAGCTTGGAGTCTCTAACGGGACGTAGCACAGATACGCAGTATTTT. This sequence joins TRBV5-1 and TRBJ2-3; tentatively, D is TRBD1 or TRBD2 (5 bases each). The V gene lost 0 bases and the J gene lost 0 bases, with 17 bases spanning the gap. Germline V gene data show CDR1 as SGHRS and CDR2 as YFSETQ. The CDR3 spans 18 residues.